The rows below give T cell receptor beta chains drawn from one sample of a study of blood T cell repertoires in COVID-19. Profiled with immunoSEQ multiplex PCR; TCRdb holds only in-frame clones, not every one. The sample lists about 270,000 clones; approximately 92% were seen once. Sequenced input: PBMCs or T cells enriched from blood (not recorded which). The receptors shown here come from a woman under 30 who had recovered from COVID-19. The CDR3 runs from the conserved cysteine through the conserved F or W. Fields, in order: D gene, clone size, V gene, CDR3 length, J gene, CDR3 protein, CDR3 DNA. A D gene is named only where the DNA matches it firmly. A row's size may be missing; if present it is once, few, many or a size class.

>NA|NA|TRBV12-3/TRBV12-4|9|TRBJ2-7
CAPKGEQYF
TGTGCCCCAAAGGGGGAGCAGTACTTC
>TRBD1|NA|TRBV18|14|TRBJ1-2
CASSDTGGIDGYTF
TGTGCCAGCTCAGATACAGGGGGAATCGATGGCTACACCTTC
>NA|NA|TRBV5-4|14|TRBJ1-2
CASSLDKAGDGYTF
TGTGCCAGCAGCTTGGACAAGGCAGGGGATGGCTACACCTTC
>NA|NA|TRBV21-1|15|TRBJ1-1
CASSSSDRVAAEAFF
TGTGCCAGCAGCTCTAGCGACAGGGTGGCGGCTGAAGCTTTCTTT
>NA|once|TRBV11-3|13|TRBJ2-1
CASSLERGNEQFF
TGTGCCAGCAGCTTAGAACGGGGGAATGAGCAGTTCTTC
>NA|NA|TRBV6-5|13|TRBJ2-7
CASSLSYRDEQYF
TGTGCCAGCAGCCTTTCATACAGAGACGAGCAGTACTTC
>TRBD2|NA|TRBV2|15|TRBJ2-5
CASTLRGGSGETQYF
TGTGCCAGCACCCTCCGGGGGGGAAGCGGCGAGACCCAGTACTTC
>TRBD1|NA|TRBV20-1|16|TRBJ1-1
CSASALTGPLGAEAFF
TGCAGTGCTAGTGCTTTGACAGGGCCCCTTGGTGCTGAAGCTTTCTTT
>TRBD1|NA|TRBV23-1|15|TRBJ1-2
CASSSDRGCDYGYTF
TGCGCCAGCAGTTCGGACAGGGGGTGTGACTATGGCTACACCTTC
>NA|NA|TRBV28|13|TRBJ1-5
CASRLGEKQPQHF
TGTGCCAGCAGGCTGGGAGAGAAACAGCCCCAGCATTTT
>TRBD1|NA|TRBV16|17|TRBJ1-5
CASSHMGGTGDSSPQHF
TGTGCCAGCAGCCATATGGGAGGGACAGGGGACTCTTCGCCCCAGCATTTT
>TRBD1|NA|TRBV2|13|TRBJ2-5
CASSGQGRETQYF
TGTGCCAGCAGTGGACAGGGTCGGGAGACCCAGTACTTC
>TRBD2|NA|TRBV19|17|TRBJ2-5
CASRSQTSGGTQETQYF
TGTGCCAGTCGGAGCCAAACTAGCGGGGGGACACAAGAGACCCAGTACTTC
>NA|NA|TRBV30|11|TRBJ1-4
CAWSESEKLFF
TGTGCCTGGAGTGAGAGTGAAAAACTGTTTTTT
>TRBD2|NA|TRBV3-1/TRBV3-2|15|TRBJ2-7
CASAIAGGQGREQYF
TGTGCCAGCGCTATAGCGGGGGGCCAAGGGCGAGAGCAGTACTTC
>NA|NA|TRBV29-1|14|TRBJ1-2
CSVQPTVGAWGYTF
TGCAGCGTCCAACCGACAGTTGGGGCGTGGGGCTACACCTTC
>NA|few|TRBV4-2|14|TRBJ1-5
CASSPNLEVQPQHF
TGTGCCAGCAGCCCGAACCTAGAGGTTCAGCCCCAGCATTTT
>TRBD2|NA|TRBV3-1/TRBV3-2|16|TRBJ2-5
CASSQDLSGGRGTQYF
TGTGCCAGCAGCCAAGACCTCAGCGGGGGCCGCGGGACCCAGTACTTC
>TRBD2|NA|TRBV28|14|TRBJ2-7
CASRSSGANYEQYF
TGTGCCAGCAGATCTAGCGGGGCCAACTACGAGCAGTACTTC
>NA|NA|TRBV27|16|TRBJ1-2
CASSFSSPRGGYGYTF
TGTGCCAGCAGTTTTTCGTCCCCCCGGGGGGGCTATGGCTACACCTTC
>TRBD2|once|TRBV28|15|TRBJ2-1
CASSLERGIYNEQFF
TGTGCCAGCAGTTTGGAGCGGGGGATTTACAATGAGCAGTTCTTC